This T cell receptor beta chain derives from a study of control samples from healthy donors and cancer patients. The protocol was immunoSEQ multiplex PCR, while the TCRdb copy is restricted to in-frame clones and leaves out a portion. The sample shows 69,000 or so clones, 94% of them seen only once. This clone is a singleton in its sample. Sequenced: blood. The TCR comes from a woman aged 25 to 39 in good health.

The CDR3 region has the DNA TGTGCCAGCGGGGTACTAGCGGGGGACACCGGGGAGCTGTTTTTT. The encoded protein is CASGVLAGDTGELFF. The J gene is TRBJ2-2, the V gene TRBV11-2; 11 bases line up with TRBD2. Germline V CDR1 and CDR2: SGHAT, FQNNGV. This CDR3 is 15 amino acids long. J lost 3 bases, V lost 8 bases, and 5 bases had no gene match.